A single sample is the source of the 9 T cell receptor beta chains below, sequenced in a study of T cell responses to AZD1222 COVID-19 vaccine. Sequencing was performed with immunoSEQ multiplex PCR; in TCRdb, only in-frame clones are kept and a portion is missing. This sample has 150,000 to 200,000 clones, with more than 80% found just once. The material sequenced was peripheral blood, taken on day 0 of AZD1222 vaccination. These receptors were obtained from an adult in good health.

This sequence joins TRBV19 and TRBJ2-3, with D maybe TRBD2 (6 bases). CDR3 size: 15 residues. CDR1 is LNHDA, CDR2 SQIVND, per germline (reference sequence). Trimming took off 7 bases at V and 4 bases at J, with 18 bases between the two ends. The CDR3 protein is CASTNYGGDADTQYF. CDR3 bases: TGTGCCAGTACCAACTACGGAGGGGACGCAGATACGCAGTATTTT.

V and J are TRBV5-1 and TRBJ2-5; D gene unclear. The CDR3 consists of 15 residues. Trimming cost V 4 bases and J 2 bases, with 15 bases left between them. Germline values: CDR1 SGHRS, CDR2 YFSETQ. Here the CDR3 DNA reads TGCGCCAGCAGCCCCGGGTCAGGATTACAAGAGACCCAGTACTTC. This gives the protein CASSPGSGLQETQYF.

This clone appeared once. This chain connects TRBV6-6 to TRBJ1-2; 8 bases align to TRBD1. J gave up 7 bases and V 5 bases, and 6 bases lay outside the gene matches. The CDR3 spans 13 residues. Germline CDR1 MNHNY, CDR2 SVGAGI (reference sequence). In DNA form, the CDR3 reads TGTGCCAGCAGTACCGGACAGGGAGCTGGCTACACCTTC. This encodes CASSTGQGAGYTF.

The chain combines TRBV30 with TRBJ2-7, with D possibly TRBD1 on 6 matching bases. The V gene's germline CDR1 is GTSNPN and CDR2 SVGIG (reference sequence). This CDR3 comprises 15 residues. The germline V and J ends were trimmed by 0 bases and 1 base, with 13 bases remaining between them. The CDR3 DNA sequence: TGTGCCTGGAGTGTACCCCGGCAGGGGTCCTACGAGCAGTACTTC. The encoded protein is CAWSVPRQGSYEQYF.

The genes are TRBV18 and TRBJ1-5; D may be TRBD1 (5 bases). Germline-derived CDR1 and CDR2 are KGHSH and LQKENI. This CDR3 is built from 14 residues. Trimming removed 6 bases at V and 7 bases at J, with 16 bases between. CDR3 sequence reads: CASSQSKGRQPQHF. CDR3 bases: TGTGCCAGCTCCCAATCGAAGGGGAGACAGCCCCAGCATTTT.

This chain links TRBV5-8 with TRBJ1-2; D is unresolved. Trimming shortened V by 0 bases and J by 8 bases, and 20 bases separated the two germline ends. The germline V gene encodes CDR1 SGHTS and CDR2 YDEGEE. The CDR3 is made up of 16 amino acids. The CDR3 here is CASSLAVNSEPGGYTF. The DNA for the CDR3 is TGTGCCAGCAGCTTGGCCGTTAATAGTGAGCCGGGAGGCTACACCTTC.

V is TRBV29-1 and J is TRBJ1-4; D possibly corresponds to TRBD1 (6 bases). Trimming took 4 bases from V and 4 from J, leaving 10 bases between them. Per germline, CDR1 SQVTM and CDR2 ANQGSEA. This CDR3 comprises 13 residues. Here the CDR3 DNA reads TGCAGCGTTGGCAAACAGGGTAATGAAAAACTGTTTTTT. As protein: CSVGKQGNEKLFF. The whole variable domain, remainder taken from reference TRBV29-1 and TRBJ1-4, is SAVISQKPSRDICQRGTSLTIQCQVDSQVTMMFWYRQQPGQSLTLIATANQGSEATYESGFVIDKFPISRPNLTFSTLTVSNMSPEDSSIYLCSVGKQGNEKLFFGSGTQLSVL.

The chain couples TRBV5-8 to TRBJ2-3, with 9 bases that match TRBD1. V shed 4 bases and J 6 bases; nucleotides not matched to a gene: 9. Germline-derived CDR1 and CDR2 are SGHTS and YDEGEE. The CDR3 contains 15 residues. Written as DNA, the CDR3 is TGTGCCAGCAGCCGCACAGGGGGCTCGGGGGATACGCAGTATTTT. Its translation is CASSRTGGSGDTQYF.

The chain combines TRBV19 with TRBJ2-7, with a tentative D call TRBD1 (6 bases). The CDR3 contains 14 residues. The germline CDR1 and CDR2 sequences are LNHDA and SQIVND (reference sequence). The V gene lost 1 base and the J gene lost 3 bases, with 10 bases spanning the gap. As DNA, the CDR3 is TGTGCCAGTAGTATAGCAGGGACAAACTACGAGCAGTACTTC. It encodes CASSIAGTNYEQYF.